The rows below give T cell receptor beta chains drawn from one sample of a study of T cells after yellow fever vaccination. TCRdb ran MiXCR on the 5' RACE reads and lists one entry per CDR3 protein. The table shows 240,000 or so distinct CDR3 sequences, with less than 9% occurring only once. The sequenced sample was CD4+ T cells sorted from PBMCs, obtained 15 days after the yellow fever booster vaccination. These TCRs come from a man aged 30 to 39 who received the YFV17D yellow fever vaccine. CDR3s leave out the opening cysteine and the closing phenylalanine or tryptophan.

J gene | V gene | CDR3 protein
TRBJ2-3 | TRBV10-3 | AISGQGTSGRGTDTQY
TRBJ2-5 | TRBV20-1 | SARDSDRRLETQY
TRBJ2-5 | TRBV20-1 | SARGGLAGDVKTQY
TRBJ2-1 | TRBV20-1 | SAMLVSSYNEQF
TRBJ2-3 | TRBV7-9 | ASSPLGTQY
TRBJ1-6 | TRBV7-2 | ASSTQGYSPLH
TRBJ2-2 | TRBV5-1 | ASSCRIRTSGSETGELF
TRBJ2-1 | TRBV6-2/TRBV6-3 | ASSYAVEQF
TRBJ2-5 | TRBV7-2 | ASSKQGSGETQY
TRBJ2-7 | TRBV5-1 | ASSLTAGPSYEQY
TRBJ2-1 | TRBV12-3/TRBV12-4 | ASSTNSGTSFEF
TRBJ2-5 | TRBV4-3 | ASSAGGQQGTQY
TRBJ2-3 | TRBV6-5 | ASSYQTSGSGDTQY
TRBJ2-5 | TRBV28 | ASSSTGKYQETQY
TRBJ1-5 | TRBV7-9 | ASSLKRTWPPNQPQH
TRBJ2-2 | TRBV7-2 | ASSQLANTGELF
TRBJ2-1 | TRBV7-2 | ASSFLAGGLTYNEQF
TRBJ2-7 | TRBV7-2 | ASSQRAGVRYEQY
TRBJ1-1 | TRBV11-2 | ASSFNTGENTEAF
TRBJ2-3 | TRBV6-1 | ASSDVGRGTDTQY
TRBJ1-3 | TRBV20-1 | SAKVRAGLSGNTIY
TRBJ2-3 | TRBV9 | ASSVGWREWEDTQY
TRBJ2-3 | TRBV7-2 | ASSPSLGDTQY
TRBJ2-7 | TRBV18 | ASSQSTGGGYEQY
TRBJ2-7 | TRBV7-9 | ASSLAKAYEQY
TRBJ1-5 | TRBV29-1 | SAQGADQPQH
TRBJ2-3 | TRBV7-8 | ASSLAPSGNTDTQY
TRBJ2-3 | TRBV20-1 | SPSGVLAATDTQY
TRBJ2-3 | TRBV20-1 | SAKGTSGSDRDTQY
TRBJ1-6 | TRBV10-3 | AISEQGSVSPLH
TRBJ2-2 | TRBV20-1 | SASRQGNTGELF
TRBJ2-3 | TRBV10-3 | AIRVDGTDTQY
TRBJ2-1 | TRBV21-1 | ASSTVAGGPYNEQF
TRBJ2-3 | TRBV5-4 | ASSLGQGTNTQY
TRBJ1-5 | TRBV20-1 | SARGTGNQPQH
TRBJ2-1 | TRBV7-9 | ASSPREAQF
TRBJ1-1 | TRBV29-1 | SAAGGAGNTEAF
TRBJ2-3 | TRBV20-1 | SANIGTSGSTDTQY
TRBJ2-7 | TRBV20-1 | SGTAGTYEQY
TRBJ1-6 | TRBV20-1 | SARDRPGTGISPLH
TRBJ2-7 | TRBV18 | ASSPPQGKGEQY
TRBJ2-3 | TRBV6-2/TRBV6-3 | ASSYSNPSGRDTQY
TRBJ2-7 | TRBV5-1 | ASIPPGQGTEQY
TRBJ2-5 | TRBV7-9 | ASSLGLTPAETQY
TRBJ2-7 | TRBV7-6 | ASGTASYEQY
TRBJ2-2 | TRBV6-4 | ASAVERNAGELF